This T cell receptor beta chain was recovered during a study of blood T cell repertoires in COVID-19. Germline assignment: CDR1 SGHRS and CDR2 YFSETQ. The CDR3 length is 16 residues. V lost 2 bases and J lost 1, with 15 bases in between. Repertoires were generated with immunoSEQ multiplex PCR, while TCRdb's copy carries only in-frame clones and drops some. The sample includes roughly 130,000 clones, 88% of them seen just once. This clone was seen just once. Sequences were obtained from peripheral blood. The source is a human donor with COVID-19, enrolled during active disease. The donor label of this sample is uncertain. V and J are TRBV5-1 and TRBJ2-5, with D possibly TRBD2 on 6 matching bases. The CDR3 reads CASSFGGSVRQETQYF. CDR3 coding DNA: TGCGCCAGCAGCTTCGGGGGATCTGTTCGCCAAGAGACCCAGTACTTC. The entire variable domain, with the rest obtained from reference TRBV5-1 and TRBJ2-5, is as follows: KAGVTQTPRYLIKTRGQQVTLSCSPISGHRSVSWYQQTPGQGLQFLFEYFSETQRNKGNFPGRFSGRQFSNSRSEMNVSTLELGDSALYLCASSFGGSVRQETQYFGPGTRLLVL.